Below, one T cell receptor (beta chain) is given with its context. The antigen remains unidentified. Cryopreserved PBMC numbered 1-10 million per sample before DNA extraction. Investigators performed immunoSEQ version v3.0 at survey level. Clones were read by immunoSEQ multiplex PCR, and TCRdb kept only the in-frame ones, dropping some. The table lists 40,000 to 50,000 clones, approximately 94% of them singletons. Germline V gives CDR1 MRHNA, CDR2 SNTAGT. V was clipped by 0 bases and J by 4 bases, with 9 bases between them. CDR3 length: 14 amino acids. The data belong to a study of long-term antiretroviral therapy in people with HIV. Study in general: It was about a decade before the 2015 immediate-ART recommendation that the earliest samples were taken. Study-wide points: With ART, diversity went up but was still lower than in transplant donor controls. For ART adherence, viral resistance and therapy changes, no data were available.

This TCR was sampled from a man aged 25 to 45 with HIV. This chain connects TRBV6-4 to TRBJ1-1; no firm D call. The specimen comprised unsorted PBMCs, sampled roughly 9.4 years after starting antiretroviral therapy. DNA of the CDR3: TGTGCCAGCAGTGACTCAAGGGAAAGCACTGAAGCTTTCTTT. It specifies CASSDSRESTEAFF.